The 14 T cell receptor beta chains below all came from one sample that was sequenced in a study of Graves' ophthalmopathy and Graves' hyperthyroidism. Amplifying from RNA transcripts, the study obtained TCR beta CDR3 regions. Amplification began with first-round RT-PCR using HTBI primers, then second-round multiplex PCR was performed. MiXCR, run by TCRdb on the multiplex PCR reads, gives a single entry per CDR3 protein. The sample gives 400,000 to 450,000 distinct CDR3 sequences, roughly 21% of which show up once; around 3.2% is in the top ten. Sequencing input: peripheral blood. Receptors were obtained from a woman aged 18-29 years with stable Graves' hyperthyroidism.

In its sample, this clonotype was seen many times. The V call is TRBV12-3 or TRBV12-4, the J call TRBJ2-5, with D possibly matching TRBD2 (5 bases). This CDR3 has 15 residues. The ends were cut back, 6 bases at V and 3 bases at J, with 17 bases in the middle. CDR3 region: CASRHRDGIKETQYF. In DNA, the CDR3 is TGTGCCAGCAGGCACAGAGACGGGATTAAAGAGACCCAGTACTTC.

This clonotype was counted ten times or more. The CDR3 region has the DNA TGCAGTGCTCTAGGACAGGGGAAAAACATTCAGTACTTC. It is translated as CSALGQGKNIQYF. The rearrangement links TRBV20-1 to TRBJ2-4, with TRBD1 matching 9 bases. CDR3 length: 13 residues. The germline gives CDR1 DFQATT, CDR2 SNEGSKA (reference sequence). The V segment lost 5 bases and the J segment 4 bases; nucleotides outside the gene matches: 3.

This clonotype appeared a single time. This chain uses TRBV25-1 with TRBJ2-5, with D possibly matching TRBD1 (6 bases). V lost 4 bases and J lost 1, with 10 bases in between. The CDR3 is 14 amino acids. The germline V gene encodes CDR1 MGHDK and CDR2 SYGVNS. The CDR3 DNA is TGTGCCAGCAGTGGGAAGGGGGTCCAAGAGACCCAGTACTTC. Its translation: CASSGKGVQETQYF.

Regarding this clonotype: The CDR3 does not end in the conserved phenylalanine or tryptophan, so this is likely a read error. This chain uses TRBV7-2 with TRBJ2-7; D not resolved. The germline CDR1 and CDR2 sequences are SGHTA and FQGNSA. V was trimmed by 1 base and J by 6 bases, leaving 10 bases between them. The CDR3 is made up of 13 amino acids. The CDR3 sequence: CASSLDMGLEQYY. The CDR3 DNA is TGTGCCAGCAGCTTAGACATGGGTCTCGAGCAGTACTAC.

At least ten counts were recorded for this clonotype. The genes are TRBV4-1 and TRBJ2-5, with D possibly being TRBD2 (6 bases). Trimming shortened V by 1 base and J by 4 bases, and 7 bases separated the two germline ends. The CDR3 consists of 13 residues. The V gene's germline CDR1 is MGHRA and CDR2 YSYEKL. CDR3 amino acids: CASSQGRGETQYF. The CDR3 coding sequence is TGCGCCAGCAGCCAAGGGCGGGGAGAGACCCAGTACTTC.

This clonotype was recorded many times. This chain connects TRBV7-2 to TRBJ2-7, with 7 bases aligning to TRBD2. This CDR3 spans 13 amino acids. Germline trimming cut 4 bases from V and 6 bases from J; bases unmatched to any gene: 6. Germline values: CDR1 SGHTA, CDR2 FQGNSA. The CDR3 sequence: CASSYRTSTEQYF. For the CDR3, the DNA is TGTGCCAGCAGCTATAGGACTAGTACCGAGCAGTACTTC.

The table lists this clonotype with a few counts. The CDR3 is CASSLYSGQPQHF. The CDR3 bases are TGTGCCAGCAGTTTATACTCAGGGCAGCCCCAGCATTTT. The chain links TRBV28 to TRBJ1-5; possibly TRBD1 for D (5 bases). Trimming shortened V by 1 base and J by 7 bases, and 8 bases separated the two germline ends. The germline gives CDR1 MDHEN, CDR2 SYDVKM. This CDR3 has 13 amino acids.

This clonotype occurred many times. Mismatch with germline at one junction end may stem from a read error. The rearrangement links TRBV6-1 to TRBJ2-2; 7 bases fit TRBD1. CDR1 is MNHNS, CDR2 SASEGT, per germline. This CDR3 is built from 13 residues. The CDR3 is CASSGQNTGELVF. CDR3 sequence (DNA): TGTGCCAGCTCGGGACAGAACACCGGGGAGCTGGTTTTT.

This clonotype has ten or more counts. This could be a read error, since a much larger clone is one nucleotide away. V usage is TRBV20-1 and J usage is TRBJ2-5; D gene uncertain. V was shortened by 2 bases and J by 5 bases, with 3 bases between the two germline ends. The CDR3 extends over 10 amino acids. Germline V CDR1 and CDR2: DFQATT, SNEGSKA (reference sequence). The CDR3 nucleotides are TGCAGTGCTAGAATGGAGACCCAGTACTTC. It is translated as CSARMETQYF.

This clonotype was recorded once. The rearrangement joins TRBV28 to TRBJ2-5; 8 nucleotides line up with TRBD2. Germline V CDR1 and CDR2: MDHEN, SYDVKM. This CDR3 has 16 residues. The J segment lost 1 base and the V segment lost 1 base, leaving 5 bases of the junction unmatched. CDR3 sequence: CASSLSGLVAQETQYF. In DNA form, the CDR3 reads TGTGCCAGCAGTTTATCGGGACTAGTTGCCCAAGAGACCCAGTACTTC.

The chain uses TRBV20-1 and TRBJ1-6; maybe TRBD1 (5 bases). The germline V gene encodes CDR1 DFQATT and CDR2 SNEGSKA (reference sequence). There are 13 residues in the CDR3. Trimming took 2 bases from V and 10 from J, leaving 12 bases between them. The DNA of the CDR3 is TGCAGTGCTAGAAGGGGATTCAGGTCACCCCTCCACTTT. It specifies CSARRGFRSPLHF.

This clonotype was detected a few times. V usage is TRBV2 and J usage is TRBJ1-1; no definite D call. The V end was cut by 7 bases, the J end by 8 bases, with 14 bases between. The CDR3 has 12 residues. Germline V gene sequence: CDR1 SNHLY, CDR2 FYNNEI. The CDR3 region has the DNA TGTGCCAGCACCCATTGGGCCGGAGAAGCTTTCTTT. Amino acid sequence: CASTHWAGEAFF.

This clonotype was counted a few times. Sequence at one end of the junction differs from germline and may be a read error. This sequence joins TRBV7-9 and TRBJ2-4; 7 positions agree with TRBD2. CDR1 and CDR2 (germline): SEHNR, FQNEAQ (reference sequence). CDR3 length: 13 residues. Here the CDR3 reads CASSLRGSGEKFF. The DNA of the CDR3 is TGTGCCAGCAGCTTACGCGGGAGCGGTGAGAAGTTCTTC.

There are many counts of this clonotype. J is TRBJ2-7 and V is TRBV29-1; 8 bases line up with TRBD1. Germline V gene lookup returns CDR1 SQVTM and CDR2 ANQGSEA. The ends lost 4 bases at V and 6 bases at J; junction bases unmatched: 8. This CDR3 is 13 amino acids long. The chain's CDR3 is CSVGMTGVSEQYF. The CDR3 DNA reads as TGCAGCGTTGGGATGACAGGGGTAAGCGAGCAGTACTTC.